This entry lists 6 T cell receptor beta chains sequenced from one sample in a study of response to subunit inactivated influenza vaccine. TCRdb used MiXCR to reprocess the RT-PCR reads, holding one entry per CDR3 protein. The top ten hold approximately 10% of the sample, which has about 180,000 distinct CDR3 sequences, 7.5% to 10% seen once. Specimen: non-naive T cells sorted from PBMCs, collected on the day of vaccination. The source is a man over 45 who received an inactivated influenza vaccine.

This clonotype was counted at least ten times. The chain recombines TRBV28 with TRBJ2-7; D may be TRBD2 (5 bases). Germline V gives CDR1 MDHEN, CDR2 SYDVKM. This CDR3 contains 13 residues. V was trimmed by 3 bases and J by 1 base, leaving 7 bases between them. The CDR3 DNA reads TGTGCCAGCAGTTTGCCGGGATCCTACGAGCAGTACTTC. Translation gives CASSLPGSYEQYF. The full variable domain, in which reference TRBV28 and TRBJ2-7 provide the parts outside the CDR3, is DVKVTQSSRYLVKRTGEKVFLECVQDMDHENMFWYRQDPGLGLRLIYFSYDVKMKEKGDIPEGYSVSREKKERFSLILESASTNQTSMYLCASSLPGSYEQYFGPGTRLTVT.

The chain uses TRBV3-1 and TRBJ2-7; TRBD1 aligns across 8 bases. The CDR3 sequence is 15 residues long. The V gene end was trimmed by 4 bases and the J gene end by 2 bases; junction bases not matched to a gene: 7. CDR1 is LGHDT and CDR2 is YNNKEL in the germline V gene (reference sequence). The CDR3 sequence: CASSPTGVLAYEQYF. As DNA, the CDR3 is TGTGCCAGCAGCCCGACAGGGGTGTTGGCCTACGAGCAGTACTTC.

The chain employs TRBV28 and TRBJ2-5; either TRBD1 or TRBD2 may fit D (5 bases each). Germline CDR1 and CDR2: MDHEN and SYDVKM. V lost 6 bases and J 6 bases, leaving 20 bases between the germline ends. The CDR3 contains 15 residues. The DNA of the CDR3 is TGTGCCAGCAGCTCAACCGGGACCCAGCTGCAGACCCAGTACTTC. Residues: CASSSTGTQLQTQYF.

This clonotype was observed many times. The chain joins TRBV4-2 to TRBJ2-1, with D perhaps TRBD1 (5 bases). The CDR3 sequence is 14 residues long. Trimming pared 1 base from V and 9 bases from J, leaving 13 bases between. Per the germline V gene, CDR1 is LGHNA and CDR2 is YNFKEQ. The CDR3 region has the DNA TGTGCCAGCAGCCAAGGGGGCAGGGCTCGTGAGCAGTTCTTC. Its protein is CASSQGGRAREQFF.

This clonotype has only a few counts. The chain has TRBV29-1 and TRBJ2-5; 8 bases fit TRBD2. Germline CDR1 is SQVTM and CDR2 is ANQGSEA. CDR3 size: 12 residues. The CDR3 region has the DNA TGCTGCTCGGGGGGGGGGGCGGAGACCCAGTACTTC. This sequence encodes CCSGGGAETQYF.

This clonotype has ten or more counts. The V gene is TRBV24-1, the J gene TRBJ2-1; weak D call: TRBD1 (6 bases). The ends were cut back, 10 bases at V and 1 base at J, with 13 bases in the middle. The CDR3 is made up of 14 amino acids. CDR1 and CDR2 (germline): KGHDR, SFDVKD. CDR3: CATRGSGSYNEQFF. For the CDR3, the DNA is TGTGCCACTAGGGGGTCGGGGTCCTACAATGAGCAGTTCTTC.